This T cell receptor beta chain was sequenced for a study of T-cell reconstitution after alpha-beta-depleted transplantation in children. This clonotype was seen at least ten times. Its antigen is currently unknown. Construction of the TCRbeta library involved unique molecular identifiers. TCRdb processed the PCR reads anew with MiXCR; each CDR3 protein has one entry. The sample shows fewer than 550,000 distinct CDR3 sequences, more than 9% of them seen only once. CDR3 size: 13 residues. The V gene lost 3 bases and the J gene lost 6 bases, with 8 bases spanning the gap. Study-wide results and caveats: Newly produced T cells mostly provided counts and TCRbeta diversity after one year, as hyperexpanded clones declined. Alpha-beta T cells present about two months after transplant were reported to originate from several hundred expanded graft clones.

This receptor was obtained from a child under 10 years old with inherited bone marrow failure, due to receive a stem cell transplant. The V gene is TRBV12-3 or TRBV12-4, the J gene TRBJ2-2; a possible D gene is TRBD2 (6 bases). The starting material was PBMCs, obtained before TCRalphabeta/CD19-depleted stem cell transplant. For the CDR3, the DNA is TGTGCCAGCAGTTTTGGGGGGTCCGGGGAGCTGTTTTTT. Protein sequence: CASSFGGSGELFF.